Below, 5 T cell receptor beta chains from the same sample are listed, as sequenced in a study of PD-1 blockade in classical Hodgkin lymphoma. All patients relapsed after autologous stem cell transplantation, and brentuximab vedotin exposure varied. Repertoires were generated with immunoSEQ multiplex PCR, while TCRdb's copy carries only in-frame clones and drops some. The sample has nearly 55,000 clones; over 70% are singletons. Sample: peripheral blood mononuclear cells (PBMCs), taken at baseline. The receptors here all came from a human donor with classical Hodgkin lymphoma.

CDR3 nucleotide sequence: TGTGCCATCAGACCTGGACAGGGGCACACCGGGGAGCTGTTTTTT. It is translated as CAIRPGQGHTGELFF. The J gene is TRBJ2-2, the V gene TRBV10-3; 9 bases are a match to TRBD1. Unmatched junction bases numbered 5, after V lost 6 bases and J lost 3 bases. In germline, CDR1 is ENHRY, CDR2 SYGVKD. This CDR3 is built from 15 residues.

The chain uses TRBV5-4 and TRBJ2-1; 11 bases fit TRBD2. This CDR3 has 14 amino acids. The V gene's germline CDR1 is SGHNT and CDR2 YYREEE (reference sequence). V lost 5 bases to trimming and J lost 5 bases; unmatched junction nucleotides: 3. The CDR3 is CASSRGLADNEQFF. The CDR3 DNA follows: TGTGCCAGCAGTCGGGGACTAGCGGACAATGAGCAGTTCTTC.

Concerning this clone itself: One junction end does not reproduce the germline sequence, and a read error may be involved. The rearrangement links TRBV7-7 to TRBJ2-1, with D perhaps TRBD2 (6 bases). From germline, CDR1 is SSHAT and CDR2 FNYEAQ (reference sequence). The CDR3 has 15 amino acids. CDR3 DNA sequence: TGTGCTAGCAGCTTCGGCGGGACCACCGACAATGAGCAGTTCTTC. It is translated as CASSFGGTTDNEQFF.

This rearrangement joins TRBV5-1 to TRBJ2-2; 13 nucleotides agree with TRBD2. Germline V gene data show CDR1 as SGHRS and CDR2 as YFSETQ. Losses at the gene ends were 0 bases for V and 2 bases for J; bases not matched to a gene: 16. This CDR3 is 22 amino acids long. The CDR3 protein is CASSLAGHQLGLAGDNTGELFF. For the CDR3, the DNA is TGCGCCAGCAGCTTGGCGGGACACCAATTAGGACTAGCGGGAGACAACACCGGGGAGCTGTTTTTT.

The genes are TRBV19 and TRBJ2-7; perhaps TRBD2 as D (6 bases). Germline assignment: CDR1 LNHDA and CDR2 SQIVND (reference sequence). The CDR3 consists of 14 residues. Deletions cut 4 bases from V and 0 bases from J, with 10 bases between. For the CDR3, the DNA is TGTGCCAGTAGTAAGTCGGGGGACTCCTACGAGCAGTACGTC. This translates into CASSKSGDSYEQYV.